These T cell receptor beta chains were read from a single sample in a study of T cell responses to AZD1222 COVID-19 vaccine. Sequenced by immunoSEQ multiplex PCR; TCRdb stores in-frame clones only, minus some. The sample yields 100,000 to 140,000 clones, about 85% seen once. This specimen was peripheral blood, taken 28 days after the second AZD1222 dose. The source of these receptors is an adult who received the AZD1222 COVID-19 vaccine. Both conserved end residues are part of each CDR3. Each record gives: CDR3 length, D gene, clone size, V gene, J gene, CDR3 protein, CDR3 DNA. The D gene is left open where the match is weak. Clone size is given for some rows only: seen once, a few or many times, or a class if the clone is expanded.

15	NA	NA	TRBV7-6	TRBJ2-7	CASSLGQGSAYEQYF	TGTGCCAGCAGCTTAGGGCAGGGTTCAGCCTACGAGCAGTACTTC
14	TRBD1	NA	TRBV6-6	TRBJ1-3	CASSPDRRGNTIYF	TGTGCCAGCAGCCCGGACAGGAGGGGAAACACCATATATTTT
15	TRBD2	NA	TRBV7-9	TRBJ2-3	CASSLTSGPTDTQYF	TGTGCCAGCAGCTTAACTAGCGGCCCCACAGATACGCAGTATTTT
14	NA	NA	TRBV28	TRBJ1-1	CASTREGGWAEAFF	TGTGCCAGCACACGCGAGGGGGGCTGGGCTGAAGCTTTCTTT
13	NA	few	TRBV30	TRBJ1-5	CAWSVSGAQPQHF	TGTGCCTGGAGTGTCTCAGGGGCACAGCCCCAGCATTTT
16	NA	NA	TRBV5-8	TRBJ2-2	CASSLGGAWNTGELFF	TGTGCCAGCAGCCTGGGCGGCGCGTGGAACACCGGGGAGCTGTTTTTT
18	NA	NA	TRBV18	TRBJ1-3	CASSRGMQTLSTGNTIYF	TGTGCCAGCTCACGGGGGATGCAGACGCTGAGCACTGGAAACACCATATATTTT
13	NA	NA	TRBV5-1	TRBJ2-7	CASSLGQVYEQYF	TGCGCCAGCAGCTTGGGACAGGTCTACGAGCAGTACTTC
11	NA	NA	TRBV14	TRBJ1-1	CASSLGIEAFF	TGTGCCAGCAGCTTAGGAATTGAAGCTTTCTTT
14	TRBD1	NA	TRBV5-1	TRBJ2-5	CASSFPGQQETQYF	TGCGCCAGCAGCTTCCCGGGACAGCAAGAGACCCAGTACTTC
14	TRBD2	NA	TRBV29-1	TRBJ2-3	CSVLLAGSTDTQYF	TGCAGCGTTCTGCTAGCGGGGAGCACAGATACGCAGTATTTT
15	NA	few	TRBV6-6	TRBJ2-1	CASSYSTRTYNEQFF	TGTGCCAGCAGTTACTCGACCCGCACCTACAATGAGCAGTTCTTC
14	NA	NA	TRBV7-2	TRBJ1-3	CASTPGGSGNTIYF	TGTGCCAGCACCCCTGGAGGGTCCGGAAACACCATATATTTT
16	NA	few	TRBV3-1/TRBV3-2	TRBJ2-7	CASSQGAGARSYEQYF	TGTGCCAGCAGCCAAGGGGCTGGGGCCCGATCCTACGAGCAGTACTTC
15	NA	NA	TRBV15	TRBJ1-4	CATSRDRGLGEKLFF	TGTGCCACCAGCAGAGATCGGGGTTTGGGGGAAAAACTGTTTTTT
14	NA	NA	TRBV7-9	TRBJ1-1	CASSLGTVNTEAFF	TGTGCCAGCAGCCTGGGGACGGTGAACACTGAAGCTTTCTTT
15	NA	NA	TRBV2	TRBJ1-2	CASSQTQGRGHGYTF	TGTGCCAGCAGTCAGACTCAGGGGCGGGGGCATGGCTACACCTTC
13	TRBD1	once	TRBV6-6	TRBJ1-1	CASIRTGGTEAFF	TGTGCCAGCATTCGGACAGGGGGAACTGAAGCTTTCTTT
14	NA	NA	TRBV24-1	TRBJ2-7	CATSVGGHRDEQYF	TGTGCCACCAGTGTGGGGGGACATAGGGACGAGCAGTACTTC
15	NA	NA	TRBV10-3	TRBJ1-5	CAISRDSARNQPQHF	TGTGCCATCAGCAGAGACAGCGCCCGAAATCAGCCCCAGCATTTT
14	TRBD1	once	TRBV25-1	TRBJ2-7	CASNLGTGSYEQYF	TGTGCCAGCAATCTCGGGACAGGTTCCTACGAGCAGTACTTC
15	TRBD1	NA	TRBV7-8	TRBJ1-5	CASSFRADRVSSQHF	TGTGCCAGCAGCTTTCGCGCGGACAGGGTCTCGTCCCAGCATTTT
17	TRBD1	NA	TRBV4-2	TRBJ1-2	CASSQAHRQGNAYGYTF	TGTGCCAGCAGCCAGGCCCACCGACAGGGGAACGCCTATGGCTACACCTTC
14	NA	NA	TRBV4-3	TRBJ2-7	CASSQGVGSYEQYF	TGCGCCAGCAGCCAGGGCGTGGGGTCCTACGAGCAGTACTTC
14	NA	NA	TRBV19	TRBJ2-7	CASSIEGTNYEQYF	TGTGCCAGTAGTATAGAGGGGACCAACTACGAGCAGTACTTC
14	NA	NA	TRBV5-5	TRBJ2-3	CASITGGLTDTQYF	TGTGCCAGCATAACGGGGGGCCTCACAGATACGCAGTATTTT
13	NA	NA	TRBV19	TRBJ1-1	CASSQQVVGEAFF	TGTGCCAGTAGTCAGCAGGTGGTGGGTGAAGCTTTCTTT
17	NA	NA	TRBV19	TRBJ2-1	CASSIDFGRSSYNEQFF	TGTGCCAGTAGTATAGATTTCGGACGTAGCTCCTACAATGAGCAGTTCTTC
13	NA	NA	TRBV6-5	TRBJ2-1	CASSHRPNGEQFF	TGTGCCAGCAGCCACCGACCCAACGGGGAGCAGTTCTTC
14	NA	NA	TRBV5-4	TRBJ1-1	CASSLGWGVTEAFF	TGTGCCAGCAGCTTGGGGTGGGGAGTCACTGAAGCTTTCTTT
16	TRBD1	NA	TRBV2	TRBJ1-4	CASRGGQGATNEKLFF	TGTGCCAGCAGGGGCGGACAGGGAGCAACTAATGAAAAACTGTTTTTT
15	NA	NA	TRBV10-3	TRBJ1-4	CAISESMGTNEKLFF	TGTGCCATCAGTGAGTCAATGGGGACTAATGAAAAACTGTTTTTT
15	NA	NA	TRBV5-4	TRBJ2-2	CASSLQGQNTGELFF	TGTGCCAGCAGCTTGCAGGGTCAAAACACCGGGGAGCTGTTTTTT
12	NA	NA	TRBV30	TRBJ2-7	CAWAGSSYEQYF	TGTGCCTGGGCGGGAAGCTCCTACGAGCAGTACTTC
14	TRBD1	once	TRBV28	TRBJ1-5	CALRGGQEAQPQHF	TGTGCCTTAAGGGGAGGACAGGAGGCTCAGCCCCAGCATTTT
12	NA	NA	TRBV6-1	TRBJ2-7	CASSERGYEQYF	TGTGCCAGCAGTGAGAGGGGCTACGAGCAGTACTTC